Below are 14 T cell receptor beta chains sequenced from a single sample in a study of OX40 agonist ivuxolimab in advanced cancers. Some clones are missing from TCRdb's copy, which holds only in-frame ones; the method was immunoSEQ multiplex PCR. The sample has around 79,000 clones, roughly 85% seen once. Material: CD4+ or CD8+ T cells sorted from blood, obtained in a trial of the OX40 agonist ivuxolimab. The receptors here all came from an adult with an advanced solid tumor such as melanoma, head and neck, liver or kidney cancer.

The chain combines TRBV18 with TRBJ2-3, with TRBD2 identical over 9 bases. V dropped 0 bases and J dropped 4; count of bases not matched to a gene: 5. CDR1 and CDR2 from the germline V gene are KGHSH and LQKENI. This CDR3 is 16 amino acids long. The CDR3 here is CASSPPRGGAADTQYF. The CDR3 DNA sequence: TGTGCCAGCTCACCACCGCGCGGGGGGGCCGCAGATACGCAGTATTTT.

This chain links TRBV5-4 with TRBJ1-2; no clear D gene. The ends were cut back, 3 bases at V and 0 bases at J, with 9 bases in the middle. CDR1 and CDR2 from the germline V gene are SGHNT and YYREEE (reference sequence). The CDR3 covers 14 residues. The CDR3 sequence is CASSSYGANYGYTF. Here the CDR3 DNA reads TGTGCCAGCAGCTCCTACGGGGCTAACTATGGCTACACCTTC.

The chain is built from TRBV19 and TRBJ1-1; D remains unclear. This CDR3 region has 14 residues. Trimming shortened V by 8 bases and J by 0 bases, and 13 bases separated the two germline ends. In germline, CDR1 is LNHDA, CDR2 SQIVND (reference sequence). The CDR3 region has the DNA TGTGCCAGTGCCGGGAGGTGGGTGAACACTGAAGCTTTCTTT. As protein: CASAGRWVNTEAFF.

This chain joins TRBV7-9 and TRBJ2-3; D is possibly TRBD2 (6 bases). Germline V CDR1 and CDR2: SEHNR, FQNEAQ (reference sequence). The germline V and J ends were trimmed by 5 bases and 4 bases, with 13 bases remaining between them. CDR3 length: 14 amino acids. The CDR3 nucleotides read TGTGCCAGCAGCCGATCACTAGCACCAGATACGCAGTATTTT. Its protein product is CASSRSLAPDTQYF.

This chain connects TRBV10-3 to TRBJ1-1, with D perhaps matching TRBD1 (6 bases). CDR3 length: 13 residues. Trimming pared 7 bases from V and 9 bases from J, leaving 18 bases between. CDR1 and CDR2 (germline): ENHRY, SYGVKD. CDR3 in amino acids: CAINSLQGTKAFF. The CDR3 DNA follows: TGTGCCATCAATAGTTTACAGGGAACTAAAGCTTTCTTT.

This rearrangement joins TRBV19 to TRBJ1-2; tentative D call: TRBD1 (5 bases). Germline V CDR1 and CDR2: LNHDA, SQIVND (reference sequence). V was shortened by 0 bases and J by 4 bases, with 24 bases between the two germline ends. The length of the CDR3 is 19 residues. The DNA of the CDR3 is TGTGCCAGTAGTATAGATTCCGAAGTCAACACCGGGACCTCCTATGGCTACACCTTC. Translating gives CASSIDSEVNTGTSYGYTF.

The gene calls are TRBV6-4 and TRBJ1-5; TRBD1 is a possible D gene (5 bases). The germline CDR1 and CDR2 sequences are MRHNA and SNTAGT. The CDR3 sequence is 13 residues long. Trimming left V 8 bases short and J 3 bases short, with 11 bases between. The CDR3 is CASSWGVNQPQHF. The CDR3, as DNA: TGTGCCAGCTCGTGGGGGGTCAATCAGCCCCAGCATTTT.

The chain is built from TRBV5-1 and TRBJ2-1; D may be TRBD1 (7 bases). V was trimmed by 4 bases and J by 4 bases, leaving 9 bases between them. The CDR3 length is 13 residues. Germline loops: CDR1 SGHRS, CDR2 YFSETQ. The DNA of the CDR3 is TGCGCCAGCAGCGCGGGACAGTACAATGAGCAGTTCTTC. Amino acid sequence: CASSAGQYNEQFF.

Only one count was recorded for this clone. The chain carries TRBV7-2 and TRBJ1-4; 8 bases line up with TRBD1. The CDR3 sequence is 17 residues long. Germline V gives CDR1 SGHTA, CDR2 FQGNSA. Unmatched junction bases numbered 8, after V lost 1 base and J lost 4 bases. The DNA for the CDR3 is TGTGCCAGCAGCTTAGGTGGATTGACAGGGGTTAATGAAAAACTGTTTTTT. Residues: CASSLGGLTGVNEKLFF.

The chain uses TRBV4-3 and TRBJ2-1; TRBD2 agrees at 11 bases. Germline CDR1 is LGHNA and CDR2 is YSLEER. The trim removed 0 bases at V and 7 bases at J, leaving 8 bases unmatched. The CDR3 loop spans 17 amino acids. The CDR3 sequence: CASSQELAGAIGNEQFF. In nucleotides, the CDR3 is TGCGCCAGCAGCCAAGAACTAGCGGGGGCCATAGGGAATGAGCAGTTCTTC.

V gene TRBV7-6 combines with J gene TRBJ2-7; no clear D. Per germline, CDR1 SGHVS and CDR2 FNYEAQ. Between the trimmed V and J ends, which lost 3 bases and 5 bases, there was a span of 14 bases. CDR3 length: 14 amino acids. CDR3 sequence (DNA): TGTGCCAGCAGCTTCCGATCGGGCCCCAACGAGCAGTACTTC. It is translated as CASSFRSGPNEQYF.

This clone was observed a handful of times. The CDR3 coding sequence is TGTGCCAGCAGCGCCGGGACTAGAACTCAAGAGACCCAGTACTTC. Protein sequence: CASSAGTRTQETQYF. The chain is built from TRBV7-9 and TRBJ2-5, with 8 bases identical to TRBD2. Germline V CDR1 and CDR2: SEHNR, FQNEAQ (reference sequence). This CDR3 is 15 amino acids long. Trimming at V came to 5 bases and at J to 2 bases, leaving 7 bases not matched to a gene.

This rearrangement joins TRBV7-3 to TRBJ2-2; TRBD1 is a possible D gene (5 bases). Germline V CDR1 and CDR2: SGHTA, FQGTGA. The ends were cut back, 4 bases at V and 1 base at J, with 7 bases in the middle. The CDR3 sequence is 14 residues long. In DNA form, the CDR3 reads TGTGCCAGCAGCTATACAGGGAACACCGGGGAGCTGTTTTTT. This encodes CASSYTGNTGELFF.

The rearrangement links TRBV5-6 to TRBJ1-2, with 7 bases identical to TRBD1. The ends lost 5 bases at V and 4 bases at J; junction bases unmatched: 11. This CDR3 is built from 15 residues. Germline V gene data show CDR1 as SGHDT and CDR2 as YYEEEE. The CDR3, as DNA: TGTGCCAGCAGTCCCTCGACAGGGTTGGCCTATGGCTACACCTTC. The encoded protein is CASSPSTGLAYGYTF.